These T cell receptor beta chains were read from a single sample in a study of shared clonotypes between healthy human individuals. This table comes from immunoSEQ multiplex PCR, and its TCRdb copy is limited to in-frame clones, with some not included. The table includes about 2.1 million clones, roughly 93% detected once. Sequencing was carried out using naive CD8+ T cells from PBMCs. These TCRs come from a man younger than 35 in good health. Some clones in this sample may be carry-over from other donors' samples. Each CDR3 is given with its conserved first and last residue. Each record gives: CDR3 length, clone size, V gene, D gene, J gene, CDR3 protein, CDR3 DNA. A D gene is named only where the DNA matches it firmly. Some rows mark clone size as missing; the rest say once, few, many or name a class of expanded clone.

len: 15
abundance: NA
v_gene: TRBV5-4
d_gene: NA
j_gene: TRBJ2-7
CDR3aa: CASSDLGGSSYEQYF
CDR3nt: TGTGCCAGCAGCGACCTTGGGGGGAGCTCCTACGAGCAGTACTTC

len: 15
abundance: once
v_gene: TRBV5-5
d_gene: NA
j_gene: TRBJ2-3
CDR3aa: CASSLSDWKTDTQYF
CDR3nt: TGTGCCAGCAGCTTGTCGGACTGGAAGACAGATACGCAGTATTTT

len: 14
abundance: NA
v_gene: TRBV7-6
d_gene: NA
j_gene: TRBJ1-5
CDR3aa: CASSSVTGNQPQHF
CDR3nt: TGTGCCAGCAGCTCCGTTACGGGCAATCAGCCCCAGCATTTT

len: 13
abundance: NA
v_gene: TRBV10-3
d_gene: NA
j_gene: TRBJ2-1
CDR3aa: CAIGQGLGNEQFF
CDR3nt: TGTGCCATCGGTCAGGGCCTCGGGAATGAGCAGTTCTTC

len: 16
abundance: NA
v_gene: TRBV5-8
d_gene: NA
j_gene: TRBJ1-2
CDR3aa: CASSLLKGDPNYGYTF
CDR3nt: TGTGCCAGCAGCTTGTTAAAAGGGGACCCGAACTATGGCTACACCTTC

len: 17
abundance: NA
v_gene: TRBV7-9
d_gene: TRBD2
j_gene: TRBJ2-7
CDR3aa: CASSLGRLAGGPYEQYF
CDR3nt: TGTGCCAGCAGCTTAGGCCGCCTAGCGGGAGGCCCCTACGAGCAGTACTTC

len: 15
abundance: NA
v_gene: TRBV28
d_gene: NA
j_gene: TRBJ2-6
CDR3aa: CASSLSPGVANVLTF
CDR3nt: TGTGCCAGCAGTTTGTCCCCGGGGGTGGCCAACGTCCTGACTTTC

len: 11
abundance: NA
v_gene: TRBV10-3
d_gene: NA
j_gene: TRBJ2-7
CDR3aa: CAISDYYEQYF
CDR3nt: TGTGCCATCAGTGATTACTACGAGCAGTACTTC

len: 16
abundance: NA
v_gene: TRBV11-2
d_gene: NA
j_gene: TRBJ2-7
CDR3aa: CASSLGPPTGSYEQYF
CDR3nt: TGTGCCAGCAGCTTAGGCCCTCCGACAGGCTCCTACGAGCAGTACTTC

len: 15
abundance: NA
v_gene: TRBV11-3
d_gene: TRBD1
j_gene: TRBJ1-1
CDR3aa: CASSSDRGPNTEAFF
CDR3nt: TGTGCCAGCAGCTCAGACAGGGGCCCGAACACTGAAGCTTTCTTT

len: 16
abundance: once
v_gene: TRBV9
d_gene: NA
j_gene: TRBJ2-7
CDR3aa: CASSVGPSLDSYEQYF
CDR3nt: TGTGCCAGCAGCGTAGGCCCCTCTCTTGACTCCTACGAGCAGTACTTC

len: 12
abundance: NA
v_gene: TRBV7-9
d_gene: NA
j_gene: TRBJ1-3
CDR3aa: CASSLDLLTIYF
CDR3nt: TGTGCCAGCAGCTTAGATTTACTCACCATATATTTT

len: 12
abundance: once
v_gene: TRBV7-2
d_gene: NA
j_gene: TRBJ2-1
CDR3aa: CASSLGDNEQFF
CDR3nt: TGTGCCAGCAGCTTAGGCGACAATGAGCAGTTCTTC

len: 16
abundance: NA
v_gene: TRBV7-9
d_gene: NA
j_gene: TRBJ2-1
CDR3aa: CASSQLATTQSDEQFF
CDR3nt: TGTGCCAGCAGCCAGCTAGCGACTACCCAATCGGATGAGCAGTTCTTC

len: 15
abundance: NA
v_gene: TRBV9
d_gene: NA
j_gene: TRBJ2-1
CDR3aa: CASSGGWQGGNEQFF
CDR3nt: TGTGCCAGCAGCGGGGGCTGGCAGGGTGGCAATGAGCAGTTCTTC

len: 15
abundance: NA
v_gene: TRBV5-1
d_gene: NA
j_gene: TRBJ1-1
CDR3aa: CASSLGRQGKTEAFF
CDR3nt: TGCGCCAGCAGCTTGGGTCGGCAGGGAAAAACTGAAGCTTTCTTT

len: 14
abundance: NA
v_gene: TRBV27
d_gene: NA
j_gene: TRBJ2-1
CDR3aa: CASSPPGAYNEQFF
CDR3nt: TGTGCCAGCAGTCCCCCCGGAGCCTACAATGAGCAGTTCTTC

len: 16
abundance: once
v_gene: TRBV27
d_gene: TRBD2
j_gene: TRBJ2-1
CDR3aa: CASNTGTSGGGDEQFF
CDR3nt: TGTGCCAGCAATACCGGGACTAGCGGGGGAGGGGATGAGCAGTTCTTC

len: 13
abundance: NA
v_gene: TRBV2
d_gene: TRBD1
j_gene: TRBJ2-7
CDR3aa: CASRQQGAQEQYF
CDR3nt: TGTGCCAGCAGACAACAGGGGGCGCAGGAGCAGTACTTC

len: 14
abundance: NA
v_gene: TRBV11-2
d_gene: TRBD1
j_gene: TRBJ2-7
CDR3aa: CASSPGTGLYEQYF
CDR3nt: TGTGCCAGCAGCCCCGGGACAGGGCTCTACGAGCAGTACTTC

len: 15
abundance: NA
v_gene: TRBV6-7
d_gene: TRBD1
j_gene: TRBJ2-7
CDR3aa: CASRQWTGGGSEQYF
CDR3nt: TGTGCCAGCAGGCAATGGACAGGGGGAGGGAGCGAGCAGTACTTC

len: 13
abundance: once
v_gene: TRBV9
d_gene: NA
j_gene: TRBJ1-2
CDR3aa: CASSLQGNYGYTF
CDR3nt: TGTGCCAGCAGCCTGCAGGGGAACTATGGCTACACCTTC

len: 15
abundance: few
v_gene: TRBV7-3
d_gene: NA
j_gene: TRBJ2-2
CDR3aa: CASSSDRKNTGELFF
CDR3nt: TGTGCCAGCAGCTCCGACAGGAAGAACACCGGGGAGCTGTTTTTT

len: 14
abundance: NA
v_gene: TRBV28
d_gene: NA
j_gene: TRBJ2-7
CDR3aa: CASRFRQNSYEQYF
CDR3nt: TGTGCCAGCAGGTTCAGACAAAACTCCTACGAGCAGTACTTC

len: 15
abundance: NA
v_gene: TRBV9
d_gene: TRBD1
j_gene: TRBJ2-4
CDR3aa: CASSETGTLKNIQYF
CDR3nt: TGTGCCAGCAGCGAGACAGGGACACTTAAAAACATTCAGTACTTC

len: 15
abundance: NA
v_gene: TRBV19
d_gene: NA
j_gene: TRBJ2-7
CDR3aa: CASSIFRGPSYEQYF
CDR3nt: TGTGCCAGTAGTATCTTCAGGGGCCCGTCCTACGAGCAGTACTTC

len: 16
abundance: NA
v_gene: TRBV11-2
d_gene: TRBD2
j_gene: TRBJ2-7
CDR3aa: CASSQIEAGATYEQYF
CDR3nt: TGTGCCAGCAGCCAAATTGAAGCGGGAGCGACCTACGAGCAGTACTTC

len: 15
abundance: NA
v_gene: TRBV19
d_gene: NA
j_gene: TRBJ2-1
CDR3aa: CASALGSNAYNEQFF
CDR3nt: TGTGCCAGTGCCTTGGGGAGCAACGCATACAATGAGCAGTTCTTC

len: 13
abundance: NA
v_gene: TRBV6-5
d_gene: TRBD1
j_gene: TRBJ1-1
CDR3aa: CASRLQGVSEAFF
CDR3nt: TGTGCCAGCAGACTACAGGGGGTATCTGAAGCTTTCTTT

len: 13
abundance: NA
v_gene: TRBV29-1
d_gene: TRBD1
j_gene: TRBJ2-7
CDR3aa: CSVKDRGVYEQYF
CDR3nt: TGCAGCGTGAAAGACAGGGGGGTATACGAGCAGTACTTC

len: 15
abundance: NA
v_gene: TRBV7-9
d_gene: NA
j_gene: TRBJ1-2
CDR3aa: CASSLGDGSFYGYTF
CDR3nt: TGTGCCAGCAGCTTAGGGGACGGGAGCTTTTATGGCTACACCTTC

len: 14
abundance: NA
v_gene: TRBV7-9
d_gene: NA
j_gene: TRBJ2-7
CDR3aa: CASSIVSAPYEQYF
CDR3nt: TGTGCCAGCAGCATCGTCTCGGCGCCCTACGAGCAGTACTTC

len: 13
abundance: NA
v_gene: TRBV5-4
d_gene: NA
j_gene: TRBJ2-5
CDR3aa: CASSLGSIRTQYF
CDR3nt: TGTGCCAGCAGCTTGGGTTCAATACGGACCCAGTACTTC

len: 14
abundance: NA
v_gene: TRBV11-2
d_gene: NA
j_gene: TRBJ1-1
CDR3aa: CASTPAPGGIGAFF
CDR3nt: TGTGCCAGCACCCCCGCTCCCGGCGGGATTGGTGCTTTCTTT

len: 16
abundance: NA
v_gene: TRBV4-3
d_gene: NA
j_gene: TRBJ2-4
CDR3aa: CASSPTVPMAKNIQYF
CDR3nt: TGCGCCAGCAGCCCCACGGTCCCGATGGCCAAAAACATTCAGTACTTC

len: 15
abundance: few
v_gene: TRBV7-9
d_gene: NA
j_gene: TRBJ1-1
CDR3aa: CASSSWEGANTEAFF
CDR3nt: TGTGCCAGCAGCTCCTGGGAGGGAGCCAACACTGAAGCTTTCTTT

len: 14
abundance: NA
v_gene: TRBV5-1
d_gene: TRBD1
j_gene: TRBJ1-2
CDR3aa: CASRPDRGGYGYTF
CDR3nt: TGCGCCAGCAGACCCGACAGGGGAGGATATGGCTACACCTTC

len: 15
abundance: NA
v_gene: TRBV27
d_gene: NA
j_gene: TRBJ2-1
CDR3aa: CASQRMGGAYNEQFF
CDR3nt: TGTGCCAGCCAACGGATGGGCGGGGCCTACAATGAGCAGTTCTTC

len: 14
abundance: NA
v_gene: TRBV19
d_gene: NA
j_gene: TRBJ2-7
CDR3aa: CASSQRTRLYEQYF
CDR3nt: TGTGCCAGTAGTCAGCGCACCCGATTATACGAGCAGTACTTC

len: 13
abundance: NA
v_gene: TRBV7-9
d_gene: NA
j_gene: TRBJ2-7
CDR3aa: CASSAPRASEQYF
CDR3nt: TGTGCCAGCAGCGCCCCGAGGGCCTCCGAGCAGTACTTC

len: 18
abundance: NA
v_gene: TRBV10-3
d_gene: TRBD2
j_gene: TRBJ2-3
CDR3aa: CAISGPGLVGQRTDTQYF
CDR3nt: TGTGCCATCAGTGGTCCGGGACTAGTGGGGCAACGCACAGATACGCAGTATTTT

len: 15
abundance: NA
v_gene: TRBV11-2
d_gene: NA
j_gene: TRBJ2-3
CDR3aa: CASSLSPGVQDTQYF
CDR3nt: TGTGCCAGCAGCTTATCGCCGGGGGTGCAGGATACGCAGTATTTT

len: 18
abundance: NA
v_gene: TRBV7-9
d_gene: NA
j_gene: TRBJ2-2
CDR3aa: CASSLEQGGTGYSGELFF
CDR3nt: TGTGCCAGCAGCTTAGAACAGGGGGGGACCGGCTACTCCGGGGAGCTGTTTTTT

len: 15
abundance: NA
v_gene: TRBV11-2
d_gene: TRBD1
j_gene: TRBJ1-2
CDR3aa: CASSLGRTGVYGYTF
CDR3nt: TGTGCCAGCAGCTTAGGGAGGACAGGGGTCTATGGCTACACCTTC

len: 13
abundance: NA
v_gene: TRBV7-9
d_gene: NA
j_gene: TRBJ2-1
CDR3aa: CASSLEGFGEQFF
CDR3nt: TGTGCCAGCAGCTTAGAGGGTTTCGGTGAGCAGTTCTTC

len: 17
abundance: NA
v_gene: TRBV9
d_gene: NA
j_gene: TRBJ2-7
CDR3aa: CASSVGPGTIVEHEQYF
CDR3nt: TGTGCCAGCAGCGTAGGTCCGGGGACAATTGTGGAGCACGAGCAGTACTTC

len: 14
abundance: NA
v_gene: TRBV6-1
d_gene: NA
j_gene: TRBJ2-7
CDR3aa: CASRKPGASYEQYF
CDR3nt: TGTGCCAGCAGAAAACCGGGAGCGTCCTACGAGCAGTACTTC

len: 14
abundance: NA
v_gene: TRBV7-2
d_gene: NA
j_gene: TRBJ2-7
CDR3aa: CASSLASALSEQYF
CDR3nt: TGTGCCAGCAGCTTAGCTAGCGCCCTCTCCGAGCAGTACTTC

len: 15
abundance: NA
v_gene: TRBV6-6
d_gene: TRBD1
j_gene: TRBJ1-2
CDR3aa: CASSYFQGQSAFDTF
CDR3nt: TGTGCCAGCAGTTACTTCCAGGGACAGAGCGCCTTTGACACCTTC

len: 15
abundance: NA
v_gene: TRBV5-1
d_gene: NA
j_gene: TRBJ2-7
CDR3aa: CASRTGYGSVYEQYF
CDR3nt: TGCGCCAGCAGGACGGGTTACGGGTCGGTTTACGAGCAGTACTTC

len: 14
abundance: NA
v_gene: TRBV5-1
d_gene: TRBD2
j_gene: TRBJ2-7
CDR3aa: CGTREGSNSYEQYF
CDR3nt: TGCGGCACCAGGGAGGGTTCCAACTCCTACGAGCAGTACTTC